This entry lists 11 T cell receptor beta chains sequenced from one sample in a study of response to subunit inactivated influenza vaccine. TCRdb re-called the RT-PCR reads with MiXCR, one entry per CDR3 protein. The sample includes under 750,000 distinct CDR3 sequences, roughly 10% of them seen just once. The specimen was PBMCs from blood, collected on the day of vaccination. The receptor set was obtained from a man between 45 and 60 years old who received an inactivated influenza vaccine.

This clonotype showed up many times. Relative to the germline gene, one junction end is altered; a read error may explain this. The V and J genes are TRBV4-1 and TRBJ2-1; D perhaps matches TRBD1 (6 bases). The CDR3 contains 14 residues. Germline-derived CDR1 and CDR2 are MGHRA and YSYEKL. The CDR3 protein is CASSPTGSYNEQFF. CDR3 DNA sequence: TGTGCCAGCAGTCCCACAGGGTCCTACAATGAGCAGTTCTTC.

The rearrangement links TRBV5-1 to TRBJ2-1; weak D call: TRBD1 (6 bases). Between the trimmed V and J ends, which lost 4 bases and 8 bases, there was a span of 10 bases. The CDR3 totals 12 residues. In germline, CDR1 is SGHRS, CDR2 YFSETQ. Here the CDR3 DNA reads TGCGCCAGCAGCAGGGACATCTATGAGCAGTTCTTC. It specifies CASSRDIYEQFF.

Here the CDR3 reads CASSSSVRDKDYGYTF. The CDR3 DNA follows: TGTGCCAGCAGCTCAAGCGTACGGGACAAAGACTATGGCTACACCTTC. V usage is TRBV7-9 and J usage is TRBJ1-2, with a weak D call TRBD1 (6 bases). The CDR3 runs 16 residues. Germline CDR1 reads SEHNR; CDR2 reads FQNEAQ (reference sequence). V was cut by 4 bases and J by 3 bases, with 18 bases left in between.

This clonotype was recorded many times. Written as DNA, the CDR3 is TGTGCCAGCAGTTTCTCTTCTACTAATGAGCAGTTCTTC. Protein: CASSFSSTNEQFF. The chain links TRBV12-3 or TRBV12-4 to TRBJ2-1; no definite D call. CDR3 length: 13 residues. The V and J ends lost 3 bases and 7 bases respectively, with 10 bases between them.

This chain joins TRBV14 and TRBJ2-3, with 10 nucleotides matching TRBD2. Trimming at V came to 4 bases and at J to 2 bases, leaving 9 bases not matched to a gene. The CDR3 spans 17 residues. Looked up from germline, CDR1 is SGHDN and CDR2 is FVKESK. DNA for the CDR3: TGTGCCAGCAGCCCCGGACTAGCGGAGATATTCACAGATACGCAGTATTTT. Translation: CASSPGLAEIFTDTQYF.

The rearrangement links TRBV4-1 to TRBJ2-1; the match to TRBD2 covers 12 bases. The CDR3 has 16 residues. J lost 9 bases, V lost 2 bases, and 8 bases had no gene match. Germline CDR1 reads MGHRA; CDR2 reads YSYEKL. The CDR3 reads CASSQPLAGGIIEQFF. The CDR3 nucleotides read TGCGCCAGCAGCCAACCCCTAGCGGGAGGGATTATTGAGCAGTTCTTC.

This chain connects TRBV5-1 to TRBJ2-7; tentative D call: TRBD2 (6 bases). The V end was cut by 3 bases, the J end by 2 bases, with 15 bases between. The germline gives CDR1 SGHRS, CDR2 YFSETQ. The CDR3 has 15 amino acids. CDR3 in DNA: TGCGCCAGCAGCTCCGTGAGCGGGTCGACCTACGAGCAGTACTTC. Translating it yields CASSSVSGSTYEQYF.

This clonotype was observed at least ten times. The V call is TRBV6-2 or TRBV6-3, the J call TRBJ2-1, with D possibly matching TRBD1 (6 bases). V was pared by 6 bases and J by 7 bases, with 10 bases between. The CDR3 consists of 12 residues. Germline-derived CDR1 and CDR2 are MNHEY and SVGEGT. CDR3: CASRRTENEQFF. In DNA, the CDR3 is TGTGCCAGCAGAAGGACAGAGAATGAGCAGTTCTTC.

This clonotype has more than one count but fewer than ten. V gene TRBV27 combines with J gene TRBJ2-2; 8 positions agree with TRBD1. The CDR3 consists of 17 residues. Trimming at V came to 3 bases and at J to 8 bases, leaving 14 bases not matched to a gene. The germline gives CDR1 MNHEY, CDR2 SMNVEV (reference sequence). CDR3 amino acids: CASSFRPFPGQEGELFF. CDR3 DNA sequence: TGTGCCAGCAGTTTCCGACCTTTCCCGGGACAGGAAGGGGAGCTGTTTTTT.

This clonotype was found a few times. CDR3 sequence: CASSLELAGVIHEQYF. The CDR3 DNA follows: TGTGCCAGCAGCTTAGAACTAGCGGGAGTAATCCACGAGCAGTACTTC. The chain combines TRBV7-2 with TRBJ2-7; 11 bases map to TRBD2. The CDR3 loop spans 16 amino acids. The ends lost 1 base at V and 5 bases at J; junction bases unmatched: 7. Germline V gene lookup returns CDR1 SGHTA and CDR2 FQGNSA.

The chain carries TRBV12-3 or TRBV12-4 and TRBJ1-4, with D possibly TRBD1 on 5 matching bases. The CDR3 has 17 amino acids. V dropped 3 bases and J dropped 0 bases, with 14 bases sitting between them. CDR3 coding DNA: TGTGCCAGCAGTTTTCTCATGGGGCTCACAACTAATGAAAAACTGTTTTTT. The encoded protein is CASSFLMGLTTNEKLFF.